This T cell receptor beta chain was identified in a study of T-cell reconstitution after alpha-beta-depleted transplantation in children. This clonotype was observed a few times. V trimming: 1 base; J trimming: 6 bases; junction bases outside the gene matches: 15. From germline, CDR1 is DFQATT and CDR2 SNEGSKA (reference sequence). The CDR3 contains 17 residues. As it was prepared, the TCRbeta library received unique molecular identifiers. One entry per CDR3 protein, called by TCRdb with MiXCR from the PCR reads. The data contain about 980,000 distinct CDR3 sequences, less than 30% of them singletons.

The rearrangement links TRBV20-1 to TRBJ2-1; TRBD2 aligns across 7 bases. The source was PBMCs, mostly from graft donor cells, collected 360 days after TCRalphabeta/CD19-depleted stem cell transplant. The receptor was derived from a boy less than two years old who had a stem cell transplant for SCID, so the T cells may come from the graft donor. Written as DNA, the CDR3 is TGCAGTGCTAGAGGTCATGGGCCTAGCGGAATGACCAATGAGCAGTTCTTC. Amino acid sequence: CSARGHGPSGMTNEQFF.